These 17 T cell receptor beta chains originate from one sample sequenced in a study of OX40 agonist ivuxolimab in advanced cancers. Produced via immunoSEQ multiplex PCR; TCRdb's table is partial and in-frame only. The sample consists of 100,000 or so clones, approximately 90% of them appearing once. The sample consisted of CD4+ or CD8+ T cells sorted from blood, taken in a trial of the OX40 agonist ivuxolimab. These receptors were collected from an adult with an advanced solid tumor such as melanoma, head and neck, liver or kidney cancer.

The chain carries TRBV27 and TRBJ1-5; D possibly corresponds to TRBD1 (5 bases). CDR1 MNHEY and CDR2 SMNVEV come from the germline V gene (reference sequence). The CDR3 is made up of 13 amino acids. V dropped 2 bases and J dropped 7 bases, with 9 bases sitting between them. In DNA, the CDR3 is TGTGCCAGCAGTTTACTGGGGGACCAGCCCCAGCATTTT. Protein: CASSLLGDQPQHF.

This chain connects TRBV5-1 to TRBJ2-7; 9 nucleotides line up with TRBD1. V lost 4 bases and J lost 2; bases outside the gene matches: 4. CDR3 length: 14 residues. CDR1 is SGHRS, CDR2 YFSETQ, per germline. In nucleotides, the CDR3 is TGCGCCAGCAGCGTCCGGGACAGGGCCTACGAGCAGTACTTC. It yields the protein CASSVRDRAYEQYF.

The J gene is TRBJ2-3, the V gene TRBV5-4; the D is unclear. The germline V and J ends were trimmed by 0 bases and 2 bases, with 10 bases remaining between them. Germline V lookup: CDR1 SGHNT, CDR2 YYREEE (reference sequence). The CDR3 loop spans 15 amino acids. The CDR3 loop is CASSLAATPTDTQYF. For the CDR3, the DNA is TGTGCCAGCAGCTTGGCAGCGACACCCACAGATACGCAGTATTTT.

This chain links TRBV14 with TRBJ2-1; 8 bases fit TRBD1. Germline V CDR1 and CDR2: SGHDN, FVKESK. This CDR3 has 15 residues. Trimming at V came to 6 bases and at J to 1 base, leaving 5 bases not matched to a gene. CDR3 amino acids: CASRQTGVSYNEQFF. CDR3 DNA: TGTGCCAGCAGGCAGACAGGGGTGTCCTACAATGAGCAGTTCTTC.

The genes are TRBV5-6 and TRBJ2-3; 7 bases fit TRBD2. With V trimmed by 6 bases and J by 0 bases, 10 bases remained unmatched. CDR1 SGHDT and CDR2 YYEEEE come from the germline V gene. The CDR3 has 16 residues. CDR3 residues: CASTWGLTTSTDTQYF. In DNA, the CDR3 is TGTGCCAGCACCTGGGGACTAACGACTAGCACAGATACGCAGTATTTT.

V gene TRBV15 combines with J gene TRBJ1-5; D is unclear. The CDR3 sequence is 14 residues long. CDR1 LNHNV and CDR2 YYDKDF come from the germline V gene (reference sequence). V shed 1 base and J shed 7 bases, with 11 bases lying between them. CDR3 loop: CATSRGDILQPQHF. For the CDR3, the DNA is TGTGCCACCAGCAGAGGAGACATACTACAGCCCCAGCATTTT.

This clone was seen only once. The V call is TRBV7-2, the J call TRBJ1-1; 9 nucleotides line up with TRBD1. This CDR3 has 15 amino acids. The ends lost 0 bases at V and 5 bases at J; junction bases unmatched: 4. CDR1 and CDR2 (germline): SGHTA, FQGNSA. This chain's CDR3 is CASSLATGGATEAFF. CDR3 coding DNA: TGTGCCAGCAGCTTAGCCACAGGGGGCGCGACTGAAGCTTTCTTT.

V gene TRBV4-2 combines with J gene TRBJ2-7; D unresolved. The CDR3 contains 14 residues. V was cut by 1 base and J by 0 bases, with 7 bases left in between. Per the germline V gene, CDR1 is LGHNA and CDR2 is YNFKEQ. Here the CDR3 reads CASSQGRSSYEQYF. Written as DNA, the CDR3 is TGTGCCAGCAGCCAAGGACGTAGCTCCTACGAGCAGTACTTC.

The rearrangement joins TRBV5-6 to TRBJ2-4; D is perhaps TRBD1 or TRBD2 (5 bases each). This CDR3 has 13 residues. V was cut by 0 bases and J by 6 bases, with 7 bases left in between. Germline V CDR1 and CDR2: SGHDT, YYEEEE. CDR3: CASSLAGRNIQYF. The CDR3 DNA reads TGTGCCAGCAGCTTGGCGGGGCGAAACATTCAGTACTTC.

The chain recombines TRBV4-2 with TRBJ2-2; TRBD2 might be the D (5 bases). Trimming took off 0 bases at V and 0 bases at J, with 17 bases between the two ends. Germline V lookup: CDR1 LGHNA, CDR2 YNFKEQ. The CDR3 contains 19 residues. The CDR3: CASSQDRARTSSNTGELFF. The DNA for the CDR3 is TGTGCCAGCAGCCAAGATAGGGCCCGGACTTCCTCGAACACCGGGGAGCTGTTTTTT.

The V and J genes are TRBV20-1 and TRBJ2-7; D ambiguous. Trimming pared 5 bases from V and 3 bases from J, leaving 8 bases between. The CDR3 totals 11 residues. Germline V gene lookup returns CDR1 DFQATT and CDR2 SNEGSKA (reference sequence). CDR3 amino acids: CSAPKGYEQYF. As DNA, the CDR3 is TGCAGTGCTCCCAAGGGCTACGAGCAGTACTTC.

The chain carries TRBV7-8 and TRBJ1-5; TRBD1 might be the D (5 bases). The CDR3 extends over 16 amino acids. Germline CDR1 SGHVS, CDR2 FQNEAQ. The germline V and J ends were trimmed by 2 bases and 5 bases, with 16 bases remaining between them. The CDR3 DNA reads as TGTGCCAGCAGCTTAAGGACTTTGGCAGGGTATCAGCCCCAGCATTTT. Its translation is CASSLRTLAGYQPQHF.

CDR3 protein: CASSLDRENEQFF. The CDR3 DNA reads TGTGCCAGCAGCTTAGACAGGGAGAATGAGCAGTTCTTC. The chain carries TRBV7-8 and TRBJ2-1, with a weak D call TRBD1 (6 bases). Per germline, CDR1 SGHVS and CDR2 FQNEAQ. The CDR3 is made up of 13 amino acids. Trimming removed 1 base at V and 7 bases at J, with 8 bases between.

V usage is TRBV4-3 and J usage is TRBJ2-2; D unresolved. Trimming shortened V by 2 bases and J by 0 bases, and 4 bases separated the two germline ends. The CDR3 covers 14 residues. Germline V gene sequence: CDR1 LGHNA, CDR2 YSLEER. The CDR3 spells CASSQQTNTGELFF. The CDR3 bases are TGCGCCAGCAGCCAACAAACGAACACCGGGGAGCTGTTTTTT.

This clone was recorded only once. This chain links TRBV29-1 with TRBJ2-2, with TRBD1 identical over 7 bases. J lost 4 bases, V lost 5 bases, and 7 bases had no gene match. The germline V gene has CDR1 SQVTM and CDR2 ANQGSEA. This CDR3 spans 14 amino acids. CDR3 in amino acids: CSVHPGTVTGELFF. The CDR3, as DNA: TGCAGCGTTCACCCAGGGACAGTCACCGGGGAGCTGTTTTTT.

The chain recombines TRBV10-1 with TRBJ2-1; possible D gene TRBD2, 5 bases. V dropped 0 bases and J dropped 4 bases, with 10 bases sitting between them. The CDR3 runs to 15 residues. CDR1 WNHNN and CDR2 SYGVQD come from the germline V gene (reference sequence). The CDR3 region has the DNA TGCGCCAGCAGTGAGTCGTTTGCGGGTTACAATGAGCAGTTCTTC. Encoded protein: CASSESFAGYNEQFF.

The chain links TRBV6-5 to TRBJ1-5; the D gene is possibly TRBD1 (6 bases). The CDR3 runs to 14 residues. Germline CDR1 is MNHEY and CDR2 is SVGAGI. Trimming took off 6 bases at V and 3 bases at J, with 12 bases between the two ends. CDR3 bases: TGTGCCAGCAGAACTACAGGGATCAATCAGCCCCAGCATTTT. Encoded protein: CASRTTGINQPQHF.